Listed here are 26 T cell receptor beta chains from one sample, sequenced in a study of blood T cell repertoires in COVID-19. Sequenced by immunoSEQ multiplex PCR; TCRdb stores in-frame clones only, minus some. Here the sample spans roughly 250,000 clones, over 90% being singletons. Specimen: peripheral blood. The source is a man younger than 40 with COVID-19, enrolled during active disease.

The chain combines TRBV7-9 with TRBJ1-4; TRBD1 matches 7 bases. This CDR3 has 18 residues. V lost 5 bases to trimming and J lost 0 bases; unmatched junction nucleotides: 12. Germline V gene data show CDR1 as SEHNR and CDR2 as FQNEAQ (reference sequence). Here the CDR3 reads CASSASYRGYATNEKLFF. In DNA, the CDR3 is TGTGCCAGCAGCGCGAGTTACAGGGGCTATGCAACTAATGAAAAACTGTTTTTT.

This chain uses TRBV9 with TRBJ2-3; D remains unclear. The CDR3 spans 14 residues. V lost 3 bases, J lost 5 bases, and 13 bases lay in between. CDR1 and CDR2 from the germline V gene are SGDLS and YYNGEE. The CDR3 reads CASSASGSVDTQYF. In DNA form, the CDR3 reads TGTGCCAGCAGCGCGTCCGGGTCTGTAGATACGCAGTATTTT.

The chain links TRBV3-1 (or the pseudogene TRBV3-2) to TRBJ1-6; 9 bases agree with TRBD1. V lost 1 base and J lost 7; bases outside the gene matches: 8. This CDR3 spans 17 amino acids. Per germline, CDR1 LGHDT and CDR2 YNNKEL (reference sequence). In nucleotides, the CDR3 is TGTGCCAGCAGCCAAGCACGGACAGGGGCCTCAAATTCACCCCTCCACTTT. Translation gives CASSQARTGASNSPLHF.

CDR3 residues: CASSGQGATDTQYF. The CDR3 DNA is TGTGCCAGCAGCGGACAGGGGGCGACAGATACGCAGTATTTT. The chain has TRBV5-4 and TRBJ2-3; 11 nucleotides agree with TRBD1. The CDR3 extends over 14 amino acids. Germline V CDR1 and CDR2: SGHNT, YYREEE (reference sequence). Trimming took 4 bases from V and 3 from J; bases not matched to a gene: 1. Combining the CDR3 with reference TRBV5-4 and TRBJ2-3 gives the whole variable domain ETGVTQSPTHLIKTRGQQVTLRCSSQSGHNTVSWYQQALGQGPQFIFQYYREEENGRGNFPPRFSGLQFPNYSSELNVNALELDDSALYLCASSGQGATDTQYFGPGTRLTVL.

The CDR3 reads CASSPGTGSWGYTF. CDR3 DNA: TGTGCCAGCAGCCCCGGGACAGGGTCGTGGGGCTACACCTTC. This chain joins TRBV14 and TRBJ1-2, with 9 bases that match TRBD1. The V gene end was trimmed by 4 bases and the J gene end by 8 bases; junction bases not matched to a gene: 8. CDR3 length: 14 amino acids. Germline loops: CDR1 SGHDN, CDR2 FVKESK.

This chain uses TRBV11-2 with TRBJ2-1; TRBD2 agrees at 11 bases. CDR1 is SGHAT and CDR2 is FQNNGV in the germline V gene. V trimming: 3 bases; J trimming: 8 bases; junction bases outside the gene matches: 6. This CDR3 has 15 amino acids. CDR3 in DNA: TGTGCCAGCAGCTTTACTAGCGGGGGTAGCGATGAGCAGTTCTTC. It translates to CASSFTSGGSDEQFF.

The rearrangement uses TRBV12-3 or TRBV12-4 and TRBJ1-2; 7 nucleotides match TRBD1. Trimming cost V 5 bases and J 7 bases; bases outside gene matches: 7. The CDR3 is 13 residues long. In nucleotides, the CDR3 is TGTGCCAGCAGTCGGGGACAGATGGCTGGCTACACCTTC. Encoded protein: CASSRGQMAGYTF.

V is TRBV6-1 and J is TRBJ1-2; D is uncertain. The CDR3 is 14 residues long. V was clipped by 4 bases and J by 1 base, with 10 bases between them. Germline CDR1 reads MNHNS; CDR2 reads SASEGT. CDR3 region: CASSVAPGNYGYTF. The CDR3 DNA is TGTGCCAGCAGTGTAGCCCCGGGTAACTATGGCTACACCTTC.

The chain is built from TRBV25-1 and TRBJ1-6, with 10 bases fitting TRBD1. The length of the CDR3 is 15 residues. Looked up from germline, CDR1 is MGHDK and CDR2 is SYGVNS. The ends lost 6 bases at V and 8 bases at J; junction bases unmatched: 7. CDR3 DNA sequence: TGTGCCAGCAGCCTTCCGGGACAGGGGTATTCACCCCTCCACTTT. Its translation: CASSLPGQGYSPLHF.

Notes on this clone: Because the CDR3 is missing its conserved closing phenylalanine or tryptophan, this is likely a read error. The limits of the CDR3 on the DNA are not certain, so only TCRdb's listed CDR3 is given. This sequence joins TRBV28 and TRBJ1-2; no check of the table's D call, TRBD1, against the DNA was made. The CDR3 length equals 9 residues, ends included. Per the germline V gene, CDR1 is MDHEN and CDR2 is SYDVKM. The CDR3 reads CASSLGEGQ.

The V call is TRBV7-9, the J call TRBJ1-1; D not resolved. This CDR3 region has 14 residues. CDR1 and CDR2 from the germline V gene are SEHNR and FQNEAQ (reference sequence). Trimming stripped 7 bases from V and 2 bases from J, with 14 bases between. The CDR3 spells CASIPMGGNTEAFF. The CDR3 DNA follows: TGTGCCAGCATCCCAATGGGAGGCAACACTGAAGCTTTCTTT.

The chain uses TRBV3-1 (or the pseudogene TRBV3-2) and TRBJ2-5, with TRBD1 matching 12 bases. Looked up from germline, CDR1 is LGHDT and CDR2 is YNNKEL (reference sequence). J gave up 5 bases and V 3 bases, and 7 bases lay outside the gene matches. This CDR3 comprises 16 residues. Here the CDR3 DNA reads TGTGCCAGCAGCCACAGTCCGGGACAGGGGGCCGAGACCCAGTACTTC. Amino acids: CASSHSPGQGAETQYF.

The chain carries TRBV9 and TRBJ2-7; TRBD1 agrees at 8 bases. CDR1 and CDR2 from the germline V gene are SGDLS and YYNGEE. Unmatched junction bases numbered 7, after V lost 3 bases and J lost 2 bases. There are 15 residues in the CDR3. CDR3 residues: CASSESGTGPYEQYF. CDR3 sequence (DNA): TGTGCCAGCAGCGAATCCGGGACAGGCCCCTACGAGCAGTACTTC.

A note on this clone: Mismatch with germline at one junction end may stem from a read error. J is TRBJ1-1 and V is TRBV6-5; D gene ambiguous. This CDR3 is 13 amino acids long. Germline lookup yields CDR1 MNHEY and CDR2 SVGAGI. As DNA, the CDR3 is TGTGCCAGCAGTTCGGGTCCCAACATTGAAGCTTTCTTT. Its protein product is CASSSGPNIEAFF.

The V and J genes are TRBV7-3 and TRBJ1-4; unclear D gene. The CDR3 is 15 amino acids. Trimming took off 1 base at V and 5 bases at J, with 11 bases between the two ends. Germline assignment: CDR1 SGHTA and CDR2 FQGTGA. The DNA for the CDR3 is TGTGCCAGCAGCTTAAGCGGGAACGGAAATGAAAAACTGTTTTTT. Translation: CASSLSGNGNEKLFF.

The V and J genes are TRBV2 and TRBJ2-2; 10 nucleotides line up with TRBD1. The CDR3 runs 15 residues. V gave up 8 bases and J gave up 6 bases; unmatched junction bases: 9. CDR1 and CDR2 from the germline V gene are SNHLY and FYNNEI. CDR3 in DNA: TGTGCCAGCTCGACAGGGGGCCTTTTTCCCGGGGAGCTGTTTTTT. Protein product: CASSTGGLFPGELFF.

The CDR3 loop is CASSLTGTGVAGNTIYF. CDR3 nucleotide sequence: TGTGCCAGTAGTTTAACCGGGACAGGGGTAGCTGGAAACACCATATATTTT. The chain couples TRBV19 to TRBJ1-3; TRBD1 aligns across 10 bases. Germline CDR1 LNHDA, CDR2 SQIVND (reference sequence). J gave up 2 bases and V 5 bases, and 9 bases lay outside the gene matches. The CDR3 is made up of 17 amino acids.

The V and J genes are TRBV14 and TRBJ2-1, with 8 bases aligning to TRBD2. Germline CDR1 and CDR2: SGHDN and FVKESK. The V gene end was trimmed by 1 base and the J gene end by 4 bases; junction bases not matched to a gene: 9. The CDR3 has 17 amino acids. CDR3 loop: CASSQVGGGPGYNEQFF. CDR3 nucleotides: TGTGCCAGCAGCCAAGTTGGCGGGGGGCCAGGTTACAATGAGCAGTTCTTC.

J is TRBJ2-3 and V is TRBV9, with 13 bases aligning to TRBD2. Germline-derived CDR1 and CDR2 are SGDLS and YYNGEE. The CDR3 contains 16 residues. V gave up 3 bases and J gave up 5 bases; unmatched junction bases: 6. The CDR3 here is CASSGKLAGGKDTQYF. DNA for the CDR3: TGTGCCAGCAGCGGAAAACTAGCGGGGGGGAAAGATACGCAGTATTTT.

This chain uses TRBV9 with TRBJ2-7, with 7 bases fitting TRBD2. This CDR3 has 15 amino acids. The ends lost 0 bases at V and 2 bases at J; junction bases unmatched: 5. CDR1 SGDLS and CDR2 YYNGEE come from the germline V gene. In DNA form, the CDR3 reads TGTGCCAGCAGCGTAGGGGGGGGTCCCACCTACGAGCAGTACTTC. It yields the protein CASSVGGGPTYEQYF.

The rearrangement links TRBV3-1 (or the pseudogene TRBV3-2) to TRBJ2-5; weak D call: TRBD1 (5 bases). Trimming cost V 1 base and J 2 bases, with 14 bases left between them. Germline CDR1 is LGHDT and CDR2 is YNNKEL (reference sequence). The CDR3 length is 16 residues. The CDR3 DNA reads TGTGCCAGCAGCCAAGTGTCAGGGCCCGGTCAAGAGACCCAGTACTTC. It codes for CASSQVSGPGQETQYF.

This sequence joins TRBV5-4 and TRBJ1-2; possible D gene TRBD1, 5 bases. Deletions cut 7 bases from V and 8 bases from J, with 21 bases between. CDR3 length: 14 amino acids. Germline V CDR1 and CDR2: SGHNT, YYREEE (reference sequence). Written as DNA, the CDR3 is TGTGCCAGCGCCGCGACGGGGGAAAAAGGAGGCTACACCTTC. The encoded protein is CASAATGEKGGYTF. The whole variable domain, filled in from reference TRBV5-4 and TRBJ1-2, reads ETGVTQSPTHLIKTRGQQVTLRCSSQSGHNTVSWYQQALGQGPQFIFQYYREEENGRGNFPPRFSGLQFPNYSSELNVNALELDDSALYLCASAATGEKGGYTFGSGTRLTVV.

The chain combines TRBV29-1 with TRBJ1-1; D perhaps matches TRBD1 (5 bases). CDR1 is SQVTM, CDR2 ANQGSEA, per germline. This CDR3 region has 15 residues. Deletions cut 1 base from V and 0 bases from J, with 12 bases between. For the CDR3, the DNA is TGCAGCGTTGAAGCCCAACAGGTGATGAACACTGAAGCTTTCTTT. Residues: CSVEAQQVMNTEAFF. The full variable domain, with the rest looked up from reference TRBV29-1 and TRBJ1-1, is SAVISQKPSRDICQRGTSLTIQCQVDSQVTMMFWYRQQPGQSLTLIATANQGSEATYESGFVIDKFPISRPNLTFSTLTVSNMSPEDSSIYLCSVEAQQVMNTEAFFGQGTRLTVV.

The CDR3 nucleotides read TGTGCCAGTAGTATTGAATCAGTGATGAACACTGAAGCTTTCTTT. Protein: CASSIESVMNTEAFF. V and J are TRBV19 and TRBJ1-1; D remains ambiguous. Germline lookup yields CDR1 LNHDA and CDR2 SQIVND (reference sequence). There are 15 residues in the CDR3. V gave up 3 bases and J gave up 0 bases, with 11 bases separating them.

CDR3 coding DNA: TGTGCCAGCAGCCAAGGGACTACTTCATCGGAGACCCAGTACTTC. Protein product: CASSQGTTSSETQYF. J is TRBJ2-5 and V is TRBV3-1 (or the pseudogene TRBV3-2); tentative D call: TRBD2 (6 bases). The CDR3 is 15 residues long. V lost 1 base and J 5 bases, leaving 14 bases between the germline ends. The germline V gene has CDR1 LGHDT and CDR2 YNNKEL (reference sequence).

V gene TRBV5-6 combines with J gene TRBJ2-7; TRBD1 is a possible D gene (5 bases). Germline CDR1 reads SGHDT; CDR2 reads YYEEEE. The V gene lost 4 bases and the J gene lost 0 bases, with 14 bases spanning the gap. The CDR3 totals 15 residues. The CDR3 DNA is TGTGCCAGCAGCCCCTTAACAGGCAACTCCTACGAGCAGTACTTC. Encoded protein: CASSPLTGNSYEQYF.